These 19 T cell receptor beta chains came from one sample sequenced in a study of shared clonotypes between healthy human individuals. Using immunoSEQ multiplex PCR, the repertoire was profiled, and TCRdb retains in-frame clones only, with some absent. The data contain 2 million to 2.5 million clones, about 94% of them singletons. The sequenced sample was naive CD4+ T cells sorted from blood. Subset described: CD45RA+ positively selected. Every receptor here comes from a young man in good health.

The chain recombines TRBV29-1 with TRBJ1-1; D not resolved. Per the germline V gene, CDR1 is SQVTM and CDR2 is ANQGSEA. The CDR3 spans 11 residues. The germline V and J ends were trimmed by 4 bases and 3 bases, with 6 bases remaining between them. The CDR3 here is CSVAPYTEAFF. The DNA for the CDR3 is TGCAGCGTTGCTCCCTACACTGAAGCTTTCTTT.

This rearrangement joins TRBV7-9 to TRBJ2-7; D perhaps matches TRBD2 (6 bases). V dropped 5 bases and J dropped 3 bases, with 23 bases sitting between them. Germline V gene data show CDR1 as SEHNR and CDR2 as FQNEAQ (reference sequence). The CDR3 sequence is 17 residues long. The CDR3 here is CASSPPSAWRESYEQYF. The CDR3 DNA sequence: TGTGCCAGCAGCCCCCCTTCGGCTTGGCGGGAAAGCTACGAGCAGTACTTC.

As DNA, the CDR3 is TGTGCCAGCAGCTCTGGGACTAGCGTGGATACGCAGTATTTT. Protein sequence: CASSSGTSVDTQYF. The rearrangement uses TRBV7-2 and TRBJ2-3, with 10 bases identical to TRBD2. The CDR3 consists of 14 residues. Germline trimming cut 4 bases from V and 6 bases from J; bases unmatched to any gene: 4. Per the germline V gene, CDR1 is SGHTA and CDR2 is FQGNSA. The complete variable domain, with remaining parts taken from reference TRBV7-2 and TRBJ2-3, reads GAGVSQSPSNKVTEKGKDVELRCDPISGHTALYWYRQSLGQGLEFLIYFQGNSAPDKSGLPSDRFSAERTGGSVSTLTIQRTQQEDSAVYLCASSSGTSVDTQYFGPGTRLTVL.

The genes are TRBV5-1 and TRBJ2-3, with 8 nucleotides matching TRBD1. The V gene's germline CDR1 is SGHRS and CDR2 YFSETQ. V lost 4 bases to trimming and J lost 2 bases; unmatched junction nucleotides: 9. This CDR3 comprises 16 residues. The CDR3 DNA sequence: TGCGCCAGCAGCGCGCCGACAGGGGCGGACACAGATACGCAGTATTTT. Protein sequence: CASSAPTGADTDTQYF.

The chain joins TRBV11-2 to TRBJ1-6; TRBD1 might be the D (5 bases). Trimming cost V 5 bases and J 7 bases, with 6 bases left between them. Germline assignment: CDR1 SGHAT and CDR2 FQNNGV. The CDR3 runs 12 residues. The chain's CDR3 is CASSRDNSPLHF. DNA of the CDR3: TGTGCCAGCAGCAGGGACAATTCACCCCTCCACTTT. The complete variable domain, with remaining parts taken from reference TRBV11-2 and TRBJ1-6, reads EAGVAQSPRYKIIEKRQSVAFWCNPISGHATLYWYQQILGQGPKLLIQFQNNGVVDDSQLPKDRFSAERLKGVDSTLKIQPAKLEDSAVYLCASSRDNSPLHFGNGTRLTVT.

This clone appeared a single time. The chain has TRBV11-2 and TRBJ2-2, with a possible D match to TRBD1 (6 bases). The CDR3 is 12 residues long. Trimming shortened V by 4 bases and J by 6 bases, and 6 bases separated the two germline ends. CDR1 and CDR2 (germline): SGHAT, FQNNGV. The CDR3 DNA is TGTGCCAGCAGCTCAGGGGCCGGGGAGCTGTTTTTT. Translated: CASSSGAGELFF.

The DNA for the CDR3 is TGCGCCAGCAGCCAAGATGAGCGGAGGACGTACACAGATACGCAGTATTTT. This sequence encodes CASSQDERRTYTDTQYF. V and J are TRBV4-3 and TRBJ2-3, with D possibly being TRBD2 (5 bases). This CDR3 is built from 17 residues. Between the trimmed V and J ends, which lost 0 bases and 2 bases, there was a span of 15 bases. Germline CDR1 reads LGHNA; CDR2 reads YSLEER.

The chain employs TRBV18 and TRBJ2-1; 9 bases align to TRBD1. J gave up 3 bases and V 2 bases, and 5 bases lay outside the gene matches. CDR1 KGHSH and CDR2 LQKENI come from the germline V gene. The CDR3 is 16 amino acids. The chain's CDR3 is CASSPAGQGIYNEQFF. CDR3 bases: TGTGCCAGCTCACCAGCCGGACAGGGGATCTACAATGAGCAGTTCTTC.

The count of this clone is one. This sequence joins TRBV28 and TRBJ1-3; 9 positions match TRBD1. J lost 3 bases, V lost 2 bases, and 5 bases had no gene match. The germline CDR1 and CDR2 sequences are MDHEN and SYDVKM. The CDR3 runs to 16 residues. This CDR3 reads CASSLTQGAGGNTIYF. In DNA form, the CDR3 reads TGTGCCAGCAGTTTAACACAGGGGGCTGGTGGAAACACCATATATTTT.

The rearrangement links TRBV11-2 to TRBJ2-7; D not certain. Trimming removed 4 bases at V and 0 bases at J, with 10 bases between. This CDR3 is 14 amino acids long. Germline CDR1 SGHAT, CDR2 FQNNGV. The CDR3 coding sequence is TGTGCCAGCAGCTCAACGACCGACTCCTACGAGCAGTACTTC. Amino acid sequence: CASSSTTDSYEQYF.

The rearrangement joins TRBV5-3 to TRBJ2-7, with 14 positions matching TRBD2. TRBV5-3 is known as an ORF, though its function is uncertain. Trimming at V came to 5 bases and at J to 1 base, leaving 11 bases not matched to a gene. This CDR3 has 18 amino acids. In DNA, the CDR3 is TGTGCCAGAAGTTCCGGGACTAGCGGGAGCATTTGGTCCTACGAGCAGTACTTC. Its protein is CARSSGTSGSIWSYEQYF.

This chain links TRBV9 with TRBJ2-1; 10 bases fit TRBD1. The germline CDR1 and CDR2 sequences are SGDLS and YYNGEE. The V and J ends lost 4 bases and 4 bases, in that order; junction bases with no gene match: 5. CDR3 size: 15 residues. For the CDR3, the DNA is TGTGCCAGCAGCTCGGGACAGGGGATTTACAATGAGCAGTTCTTC. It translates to CASSSGQGIYNEQFF.

CDR3 DNA sequence: TGTGCCACGGGACTAGCGTATCTCAATGAGCAGTTCTTC. This translates into CATGLAYLNEQFF. The chain joins TRBV2 to TRBJ2-1, with 10 bases that match TRBD2. V was clipped by 10 bases and J by 6 bases; unmatched bases: 6. The germline V gene has CDR1 SNHLY and CDR2 FYNNEI. The CDR3 contains 13 residues. Combining the CDR3 with reference TRBV2 and TRBJ2-1 gives the whole variable domain EPEVTQTPSHQVTQMGQEVILRCVPISNHLYFYWYRQILGQKVEFLVSFYNNEISEKSEIFDDQFSVERPDGSNFTLKIRSTKLEDSAMYFCATGLAYLNEQFFGPGTRLTVL.

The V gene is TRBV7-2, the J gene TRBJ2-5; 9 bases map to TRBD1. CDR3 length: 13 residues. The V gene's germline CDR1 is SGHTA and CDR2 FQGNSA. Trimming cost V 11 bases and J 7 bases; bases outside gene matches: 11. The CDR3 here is CAGRTGEVGTQYF. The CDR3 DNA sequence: TGTGCCGGACGGACAGGGGAGGTTGGGACCCAGTACTTC.

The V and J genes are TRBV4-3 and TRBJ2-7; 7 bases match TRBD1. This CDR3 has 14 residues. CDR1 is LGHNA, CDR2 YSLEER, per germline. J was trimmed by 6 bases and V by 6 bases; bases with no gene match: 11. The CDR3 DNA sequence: TGCGCCAGCAGGCCTACAGGGGATGTCTCCGAGCAGTACTTC. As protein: CASRPTGDVSEQYF.

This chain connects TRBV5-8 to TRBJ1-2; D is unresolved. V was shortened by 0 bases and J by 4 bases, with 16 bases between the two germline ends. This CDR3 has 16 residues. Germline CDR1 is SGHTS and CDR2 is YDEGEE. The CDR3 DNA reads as TGTGCCAGCAGCTTGGGCCCGTTGGGGAATCTCTATGGCTACACCTTC. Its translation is CASSLGPLGNLYGYTF.

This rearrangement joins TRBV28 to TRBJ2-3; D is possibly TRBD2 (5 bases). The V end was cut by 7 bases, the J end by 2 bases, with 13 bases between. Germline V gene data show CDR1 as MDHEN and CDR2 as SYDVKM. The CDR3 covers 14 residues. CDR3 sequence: CASNGGTFTDTQYF. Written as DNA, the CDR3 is TGTGCCAGCAACGGAGGCACCTTCACAGATACGCAGTATTTT.

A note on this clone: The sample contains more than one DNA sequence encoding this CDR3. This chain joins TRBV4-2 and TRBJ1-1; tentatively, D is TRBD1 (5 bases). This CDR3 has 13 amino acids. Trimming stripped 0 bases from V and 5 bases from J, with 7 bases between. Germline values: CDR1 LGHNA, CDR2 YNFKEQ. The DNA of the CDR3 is TGTGCCAGCAGCCAAGATCGGGGGACTGAAGCTTTCTTT. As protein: CASSQDRGTEAFF.

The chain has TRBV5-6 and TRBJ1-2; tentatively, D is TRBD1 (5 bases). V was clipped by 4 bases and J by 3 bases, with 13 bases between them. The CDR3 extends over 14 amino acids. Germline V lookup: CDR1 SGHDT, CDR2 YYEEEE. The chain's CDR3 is CASSPYLTDYGYTF. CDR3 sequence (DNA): TGTGCCAGCAGCCCCTACCTGACAGACTATGGCTACACCTTC. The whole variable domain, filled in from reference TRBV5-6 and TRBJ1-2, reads DAGVTQSPTHLIKTRGQQVTLRCSPKSGHDTVSWYQQALGQGPQFIFQYYEEEERQRGNFPDRFSGHQFPNYSSELNVNALLLGDSALYLCASSPYLTDYGYTFGSGTRLTVV.